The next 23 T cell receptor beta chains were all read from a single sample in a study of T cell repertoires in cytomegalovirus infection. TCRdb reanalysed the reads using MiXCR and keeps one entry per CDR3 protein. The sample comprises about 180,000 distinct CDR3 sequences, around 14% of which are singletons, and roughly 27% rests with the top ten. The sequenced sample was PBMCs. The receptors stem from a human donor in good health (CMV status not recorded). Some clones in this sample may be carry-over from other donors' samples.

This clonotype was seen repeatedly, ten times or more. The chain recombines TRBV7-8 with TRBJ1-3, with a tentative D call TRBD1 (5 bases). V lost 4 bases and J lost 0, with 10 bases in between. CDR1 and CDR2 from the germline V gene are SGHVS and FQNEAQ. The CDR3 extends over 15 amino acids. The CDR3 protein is CASSSGRNSGNTIYF. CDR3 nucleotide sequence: TGTGCCAGCAGCTCGGGACGTAACTCTGGAAACACCATATATTTT.

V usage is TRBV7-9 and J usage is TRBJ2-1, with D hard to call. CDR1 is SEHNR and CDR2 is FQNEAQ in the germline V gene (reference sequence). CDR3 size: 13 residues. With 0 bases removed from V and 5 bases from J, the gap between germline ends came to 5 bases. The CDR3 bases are TGTGCCAGCAGCTTAGCTCCCGACAATGAGCAGTTCTTC. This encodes CASSLAPDNEQFF.

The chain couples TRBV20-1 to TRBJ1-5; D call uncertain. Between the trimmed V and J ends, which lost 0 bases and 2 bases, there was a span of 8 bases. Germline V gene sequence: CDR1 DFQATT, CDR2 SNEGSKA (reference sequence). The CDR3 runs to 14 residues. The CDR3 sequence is CSARDRRGNQPQHF. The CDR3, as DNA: TGCAGTGCTAGAGATCGACGAGGCAATCAGCCCCAGCATTTT.

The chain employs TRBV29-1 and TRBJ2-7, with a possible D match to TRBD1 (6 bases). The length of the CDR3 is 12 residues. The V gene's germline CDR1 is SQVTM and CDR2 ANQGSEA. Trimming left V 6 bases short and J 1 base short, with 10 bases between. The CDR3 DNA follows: TGCAGCGTCATCCAGGGGTCCTACGAGCAGTACTTC. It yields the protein CSVIQGSYEQYF.

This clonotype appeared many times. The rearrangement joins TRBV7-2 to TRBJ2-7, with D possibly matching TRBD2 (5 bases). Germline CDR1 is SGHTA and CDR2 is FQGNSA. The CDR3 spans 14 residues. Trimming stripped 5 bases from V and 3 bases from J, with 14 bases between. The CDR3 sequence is CASSPNRRDYEQYF. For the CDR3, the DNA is TGTGCCAGCAGCCCGAATCGCCGGGACTACGAGCAGTACTTC.

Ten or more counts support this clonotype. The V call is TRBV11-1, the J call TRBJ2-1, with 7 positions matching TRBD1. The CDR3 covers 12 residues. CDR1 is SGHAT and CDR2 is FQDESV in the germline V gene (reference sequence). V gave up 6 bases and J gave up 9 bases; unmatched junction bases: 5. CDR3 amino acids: CASRKTGAEQFF. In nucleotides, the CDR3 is TGTGCCAGCAGAAAAACAGGGGCTGAGCAGTTCTTC.

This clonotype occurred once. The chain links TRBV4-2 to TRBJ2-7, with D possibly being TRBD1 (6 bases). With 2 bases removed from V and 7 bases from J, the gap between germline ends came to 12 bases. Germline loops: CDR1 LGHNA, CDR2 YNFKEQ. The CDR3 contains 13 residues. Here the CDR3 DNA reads TGTGCCAGCAGCCAACCAGGGGCGCAAGAGCAGTACTTC. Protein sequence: CASSQPGAQEQYF.

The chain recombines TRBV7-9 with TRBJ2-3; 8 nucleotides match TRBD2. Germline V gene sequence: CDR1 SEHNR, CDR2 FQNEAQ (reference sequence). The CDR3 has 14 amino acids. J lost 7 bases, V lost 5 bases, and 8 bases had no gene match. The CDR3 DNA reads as TGTGCCAGCAGCCCGGGACTAGATTCTTATACGCAGTATTTT. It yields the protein CASSPGLDSYTQYF.

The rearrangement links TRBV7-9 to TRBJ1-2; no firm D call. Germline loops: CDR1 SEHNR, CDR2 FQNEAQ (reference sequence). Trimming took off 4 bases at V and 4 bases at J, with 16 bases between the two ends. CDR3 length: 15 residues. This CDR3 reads CASSSIQRILYGYTF. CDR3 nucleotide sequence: TGTGCCAGCAGCTCTATACAGCGGATACTCTATGGCTACACCTTC. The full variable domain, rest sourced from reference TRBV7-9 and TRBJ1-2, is DTGVSQNPRHKITKRGQNVTFRCDPISEHNRLYWYRQTLGQGPEFLTYFQNEAQLEKSRLLSDRFSAERPKGSFSTLEIQRTEQGDSAMYLCASSSIQRILYGYTFGSGTRLTVV.

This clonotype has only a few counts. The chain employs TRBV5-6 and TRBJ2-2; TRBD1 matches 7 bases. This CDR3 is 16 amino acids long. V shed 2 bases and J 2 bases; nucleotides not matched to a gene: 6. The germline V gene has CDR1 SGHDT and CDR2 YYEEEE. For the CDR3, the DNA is TGTGCCAGCAGCTTCTCGGACAGGCCAAACACCGGGGAGCTGTTTTTT. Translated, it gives CASSFSDRPNTGELFF.

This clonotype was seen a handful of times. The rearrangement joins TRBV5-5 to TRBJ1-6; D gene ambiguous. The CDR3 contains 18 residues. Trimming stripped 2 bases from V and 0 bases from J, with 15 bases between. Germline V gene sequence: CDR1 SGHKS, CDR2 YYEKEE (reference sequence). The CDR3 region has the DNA TGTGCCAGCAGCTTCGGACTGGGATTGAGCTCCTATAATTCACCCCTCCACTTT. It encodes CASSFGLGLSSYNSPLHF. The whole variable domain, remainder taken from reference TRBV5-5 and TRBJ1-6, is DAGVTQSPTHLIKTRGQQVTLRCSPISGHKSVSWYQQVLGQGPQFIFQYYEKEERGRGNFPDRFSARQFPNYSSELNVNALLLGDSALYLCASSFGLGLSSYNSPLHFGNGTRLTVT.

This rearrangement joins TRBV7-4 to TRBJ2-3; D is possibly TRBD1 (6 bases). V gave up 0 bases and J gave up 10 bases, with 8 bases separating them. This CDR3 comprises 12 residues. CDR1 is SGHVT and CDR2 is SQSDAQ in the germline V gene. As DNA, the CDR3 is TGTGCCAGCAGCTTAGCGACAGGATCGCAGTATTTT. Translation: CASSLATGSQYF.

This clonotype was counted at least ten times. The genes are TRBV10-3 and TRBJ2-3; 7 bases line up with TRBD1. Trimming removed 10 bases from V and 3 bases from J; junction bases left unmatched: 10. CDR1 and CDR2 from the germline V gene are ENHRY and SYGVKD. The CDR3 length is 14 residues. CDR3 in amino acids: CATQGQGETDTQYF. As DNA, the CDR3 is TGTGCCACCCAAGGCCAGGGGGAAACAGATACGCAGTATTTT.

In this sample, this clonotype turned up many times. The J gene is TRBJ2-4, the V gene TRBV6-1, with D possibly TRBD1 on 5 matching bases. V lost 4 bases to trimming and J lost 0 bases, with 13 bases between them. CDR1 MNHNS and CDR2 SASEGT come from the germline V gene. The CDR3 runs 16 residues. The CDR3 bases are TGTGCCAGCAGTGCCCTGACAGCTGGAGCCAAAAACATTCAGTACTTC. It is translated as CASSALTAGAKNIQYF.

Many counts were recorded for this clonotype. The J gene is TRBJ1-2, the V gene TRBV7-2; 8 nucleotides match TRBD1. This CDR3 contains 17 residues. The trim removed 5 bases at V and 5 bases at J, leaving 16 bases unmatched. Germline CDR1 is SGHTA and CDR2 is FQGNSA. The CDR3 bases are TGTGCCAGCAGCCCCCACAGGGGGACCTACACAGGATATGGCTACACCTTC. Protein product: CASSPHRGTYTGYGYTF.

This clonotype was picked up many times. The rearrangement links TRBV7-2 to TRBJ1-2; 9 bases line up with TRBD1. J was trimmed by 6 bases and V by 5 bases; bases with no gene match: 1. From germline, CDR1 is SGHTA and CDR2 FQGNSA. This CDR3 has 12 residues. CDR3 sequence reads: CASSGTGHGYTF. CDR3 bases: TGTGCCAGCAGCGGGACAGGGCATGGCTACACCTTC.

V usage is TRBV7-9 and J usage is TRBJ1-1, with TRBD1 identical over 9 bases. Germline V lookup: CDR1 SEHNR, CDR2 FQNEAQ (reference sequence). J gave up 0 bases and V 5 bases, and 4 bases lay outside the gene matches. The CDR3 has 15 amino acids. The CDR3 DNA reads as TGTGCCAGCAGCAGGGACAGGGACATGAACACTGAAGCTTTCTTT. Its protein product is CASSRDRDMNTEAFF.

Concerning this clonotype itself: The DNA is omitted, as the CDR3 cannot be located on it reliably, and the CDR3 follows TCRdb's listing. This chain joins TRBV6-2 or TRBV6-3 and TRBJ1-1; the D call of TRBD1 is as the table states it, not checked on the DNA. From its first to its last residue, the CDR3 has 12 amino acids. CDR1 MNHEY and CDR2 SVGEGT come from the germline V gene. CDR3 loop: CASSYWGQGSVF.

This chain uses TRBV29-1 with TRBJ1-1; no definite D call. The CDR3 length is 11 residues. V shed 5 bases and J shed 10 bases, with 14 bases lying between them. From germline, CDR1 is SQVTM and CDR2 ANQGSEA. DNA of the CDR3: TGCAGCGTTTCCCCTTTAGGTGCAGCTTTCTTT. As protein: CSVSPLGAAFF.

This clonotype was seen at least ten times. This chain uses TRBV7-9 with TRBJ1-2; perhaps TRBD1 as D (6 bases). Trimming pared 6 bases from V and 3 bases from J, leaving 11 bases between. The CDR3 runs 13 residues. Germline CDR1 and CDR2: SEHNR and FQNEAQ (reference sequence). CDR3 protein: CASREQGDYGYTF. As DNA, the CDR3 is TGTGCCAGCAGGGAACAGGGCGACTATGGCTACACCTTC.

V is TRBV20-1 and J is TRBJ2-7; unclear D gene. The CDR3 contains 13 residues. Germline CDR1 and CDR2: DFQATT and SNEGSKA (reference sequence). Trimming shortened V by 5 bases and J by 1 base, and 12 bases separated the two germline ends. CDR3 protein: CSALRPPSYEQYF. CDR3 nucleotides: TGCAGTGCTTTAAGACCCCCTTCCTACGAGCAGTACTTC.

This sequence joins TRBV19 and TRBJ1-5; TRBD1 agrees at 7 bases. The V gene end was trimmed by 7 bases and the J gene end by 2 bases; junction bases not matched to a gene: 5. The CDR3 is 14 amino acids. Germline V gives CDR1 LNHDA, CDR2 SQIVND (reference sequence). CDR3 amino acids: CASKQGTRNQPQHF. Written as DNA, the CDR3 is TGTGCCAGTAAACAGGGGACACGCAATCAGCCCCAGCATTTT.

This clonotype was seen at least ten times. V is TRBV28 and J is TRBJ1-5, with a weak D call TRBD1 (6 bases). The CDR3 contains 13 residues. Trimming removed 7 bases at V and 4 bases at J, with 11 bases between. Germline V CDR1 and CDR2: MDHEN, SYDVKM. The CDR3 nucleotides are TGTGCCAGCATAAAGGACAGAAATCAGCCCCAGCATTTT. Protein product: CASIKDRNQPQHF. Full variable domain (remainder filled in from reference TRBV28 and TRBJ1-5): DVKVTQSSRYLVKRTGEKVFLECVQDMDHENMFWYRQDPGLGLRLIYFSYDVKMKEKGDIPEGYSVSREKKERFSLILESASTNQTSMYLCASIKDRNQPQHFGDGTRLSIL.